The clone carrying this T cell receptor (beta chain) was seen at least ten times. What it binds is not known. This sample was included in a study of blood T cells in healthy people across ages. Study-wide results and caveats: Shifts in expanded clonotypes may have been confounded by donor CMV status, which was unknown.

Together with a sample-barcoded 5' primer, a J-beta primer mix was included in a second PCR lasting about 7 to 11 cycles. A template-switch adaptor with 12 random nucleotides tagged each cDNA molecule. TCRdb independently ran MiXCR on the 5' RACE reads; one entry per CDR3 protein. The sample records approximately 1.5 million distinct CDR3 sequences, 30% to 40% being singletons. The donors, healthy Caucasians from Russia, were aged about 6 to 90. Every donor gave approximately 10 milliliters of peripheral blood. The CDR3 sequence is 14 residues long. Germline trimming cut 0 bases from V and 4 bases from J; bases unmatched to any gene: 1. CDR1 is DFQATT, CDR2 SNEGSKA, per germline (reference sequence).

The rearrangement links TRBV20-1 to TRBJ2-7; 12 bases are shared with TRBD2. This TCR was recovered from a woman in her twenties or thirties in good health. Source material: blood. Here the CDR3 DNA reads TGCAGTGCTAGAGATCTAGCGGGGGGGTACGAGCAGTACTTC. It translates to CSARDLAGGYEQYF.